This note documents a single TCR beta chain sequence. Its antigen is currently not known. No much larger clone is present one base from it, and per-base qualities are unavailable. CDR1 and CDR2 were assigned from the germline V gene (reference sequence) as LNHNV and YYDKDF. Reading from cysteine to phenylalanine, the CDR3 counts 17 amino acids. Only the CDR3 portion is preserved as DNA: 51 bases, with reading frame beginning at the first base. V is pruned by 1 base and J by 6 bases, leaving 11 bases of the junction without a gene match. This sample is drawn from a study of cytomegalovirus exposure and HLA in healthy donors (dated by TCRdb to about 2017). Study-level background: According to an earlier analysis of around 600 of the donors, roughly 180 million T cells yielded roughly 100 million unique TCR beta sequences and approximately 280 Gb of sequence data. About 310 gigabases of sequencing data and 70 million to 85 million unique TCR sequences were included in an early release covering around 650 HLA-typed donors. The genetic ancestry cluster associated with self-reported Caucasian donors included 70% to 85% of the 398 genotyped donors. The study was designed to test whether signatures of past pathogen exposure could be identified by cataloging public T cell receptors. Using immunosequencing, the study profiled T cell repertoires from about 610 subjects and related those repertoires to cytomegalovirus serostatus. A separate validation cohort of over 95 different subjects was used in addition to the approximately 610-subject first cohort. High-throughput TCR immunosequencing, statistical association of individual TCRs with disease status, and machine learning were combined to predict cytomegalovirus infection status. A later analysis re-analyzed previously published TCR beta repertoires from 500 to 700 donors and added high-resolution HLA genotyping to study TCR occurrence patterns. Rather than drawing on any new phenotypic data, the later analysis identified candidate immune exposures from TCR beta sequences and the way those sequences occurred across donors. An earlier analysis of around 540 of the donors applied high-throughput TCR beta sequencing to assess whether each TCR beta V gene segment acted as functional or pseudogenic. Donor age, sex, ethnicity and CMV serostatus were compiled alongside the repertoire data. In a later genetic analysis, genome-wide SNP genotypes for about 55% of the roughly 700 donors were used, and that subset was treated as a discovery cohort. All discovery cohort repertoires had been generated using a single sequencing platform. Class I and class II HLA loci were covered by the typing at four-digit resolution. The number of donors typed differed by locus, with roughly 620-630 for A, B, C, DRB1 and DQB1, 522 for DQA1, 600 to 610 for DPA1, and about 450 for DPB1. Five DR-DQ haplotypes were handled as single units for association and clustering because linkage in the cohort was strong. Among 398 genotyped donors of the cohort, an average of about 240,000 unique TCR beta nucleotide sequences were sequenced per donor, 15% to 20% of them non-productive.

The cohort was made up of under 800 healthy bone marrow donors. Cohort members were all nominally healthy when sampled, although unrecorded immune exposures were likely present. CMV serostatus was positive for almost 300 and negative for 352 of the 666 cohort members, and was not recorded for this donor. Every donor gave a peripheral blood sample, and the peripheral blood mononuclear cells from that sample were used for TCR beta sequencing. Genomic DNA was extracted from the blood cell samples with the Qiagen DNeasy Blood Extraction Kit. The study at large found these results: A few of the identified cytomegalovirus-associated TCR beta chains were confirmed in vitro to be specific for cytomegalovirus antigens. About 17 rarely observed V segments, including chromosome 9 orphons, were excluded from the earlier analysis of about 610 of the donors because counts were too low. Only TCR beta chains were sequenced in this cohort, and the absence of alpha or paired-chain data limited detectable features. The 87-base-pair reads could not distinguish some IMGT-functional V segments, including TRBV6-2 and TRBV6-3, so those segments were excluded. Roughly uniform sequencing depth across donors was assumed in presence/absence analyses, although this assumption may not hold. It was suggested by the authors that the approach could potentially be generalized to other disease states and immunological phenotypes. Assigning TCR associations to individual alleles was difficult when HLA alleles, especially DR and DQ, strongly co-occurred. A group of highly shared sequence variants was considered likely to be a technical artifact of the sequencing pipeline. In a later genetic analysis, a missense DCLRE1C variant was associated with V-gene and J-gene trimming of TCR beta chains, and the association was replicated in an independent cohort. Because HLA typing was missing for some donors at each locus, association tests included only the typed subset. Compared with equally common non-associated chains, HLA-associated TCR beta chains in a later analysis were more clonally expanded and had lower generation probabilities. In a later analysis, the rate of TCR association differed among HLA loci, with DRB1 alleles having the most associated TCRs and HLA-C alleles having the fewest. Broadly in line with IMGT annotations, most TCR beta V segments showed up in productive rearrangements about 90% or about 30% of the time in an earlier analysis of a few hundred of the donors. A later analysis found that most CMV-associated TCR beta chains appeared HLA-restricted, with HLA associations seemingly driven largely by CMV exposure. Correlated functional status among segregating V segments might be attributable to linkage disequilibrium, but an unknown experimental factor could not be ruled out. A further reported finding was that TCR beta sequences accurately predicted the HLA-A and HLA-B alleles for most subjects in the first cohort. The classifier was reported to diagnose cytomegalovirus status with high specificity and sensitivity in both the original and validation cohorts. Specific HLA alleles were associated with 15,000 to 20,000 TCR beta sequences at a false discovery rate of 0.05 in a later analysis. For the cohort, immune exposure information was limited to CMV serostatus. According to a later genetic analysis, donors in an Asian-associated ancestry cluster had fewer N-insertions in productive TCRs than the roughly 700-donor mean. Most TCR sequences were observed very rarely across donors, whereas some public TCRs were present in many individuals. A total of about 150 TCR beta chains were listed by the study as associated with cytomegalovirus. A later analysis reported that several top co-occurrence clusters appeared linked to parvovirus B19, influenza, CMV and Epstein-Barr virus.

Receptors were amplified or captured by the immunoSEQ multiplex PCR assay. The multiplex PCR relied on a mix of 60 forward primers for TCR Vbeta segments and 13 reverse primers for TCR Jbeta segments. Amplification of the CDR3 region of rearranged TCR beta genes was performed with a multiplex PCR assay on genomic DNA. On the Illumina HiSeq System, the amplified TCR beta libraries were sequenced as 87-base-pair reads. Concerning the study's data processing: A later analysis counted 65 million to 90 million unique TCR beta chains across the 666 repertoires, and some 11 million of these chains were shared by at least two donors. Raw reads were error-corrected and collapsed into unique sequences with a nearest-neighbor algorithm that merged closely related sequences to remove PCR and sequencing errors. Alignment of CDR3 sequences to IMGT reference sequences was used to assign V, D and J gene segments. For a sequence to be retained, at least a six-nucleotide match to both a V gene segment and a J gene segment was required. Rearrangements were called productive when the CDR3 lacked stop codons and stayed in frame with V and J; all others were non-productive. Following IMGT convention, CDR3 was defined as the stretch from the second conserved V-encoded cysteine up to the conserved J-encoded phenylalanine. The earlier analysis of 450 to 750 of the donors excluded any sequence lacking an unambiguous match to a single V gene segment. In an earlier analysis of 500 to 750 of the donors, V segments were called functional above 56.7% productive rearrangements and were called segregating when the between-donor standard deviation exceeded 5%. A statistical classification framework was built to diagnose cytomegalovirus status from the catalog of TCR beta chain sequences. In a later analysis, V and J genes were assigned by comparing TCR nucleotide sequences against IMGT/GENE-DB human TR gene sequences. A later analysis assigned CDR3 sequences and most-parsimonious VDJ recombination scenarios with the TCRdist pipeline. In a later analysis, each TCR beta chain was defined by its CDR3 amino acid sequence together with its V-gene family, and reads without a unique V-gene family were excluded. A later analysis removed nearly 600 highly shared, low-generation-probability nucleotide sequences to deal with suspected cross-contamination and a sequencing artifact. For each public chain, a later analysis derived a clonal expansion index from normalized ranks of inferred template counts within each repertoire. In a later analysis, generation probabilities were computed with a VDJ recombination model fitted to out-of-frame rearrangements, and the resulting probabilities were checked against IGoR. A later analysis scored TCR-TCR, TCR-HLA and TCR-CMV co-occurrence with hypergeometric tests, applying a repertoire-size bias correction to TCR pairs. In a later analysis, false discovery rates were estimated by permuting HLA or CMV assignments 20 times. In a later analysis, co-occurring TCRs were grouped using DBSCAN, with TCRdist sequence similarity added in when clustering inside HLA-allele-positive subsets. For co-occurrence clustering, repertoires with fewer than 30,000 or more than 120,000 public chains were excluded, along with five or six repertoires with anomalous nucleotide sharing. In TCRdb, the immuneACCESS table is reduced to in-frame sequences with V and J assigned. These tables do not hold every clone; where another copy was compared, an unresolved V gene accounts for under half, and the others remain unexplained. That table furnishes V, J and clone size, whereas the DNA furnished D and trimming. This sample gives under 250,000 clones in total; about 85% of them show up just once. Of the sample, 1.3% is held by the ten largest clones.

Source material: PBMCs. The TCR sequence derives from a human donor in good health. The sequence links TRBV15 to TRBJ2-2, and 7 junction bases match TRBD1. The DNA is TGTGCCACCAGCAGAGGACGGACAGGTCTGAGTGCCGGGGAGCTGTTTTTT. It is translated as CATSRGRTGLSAGELFF.